Presented here are 18 T cell receptor beta chains from one specimen sequenced in a study of T cells after yellow fever vaccination. TCRdb re-derived calls from the 5' RACE reads in MiXCR, one entry per CDR3 protein. The data contain more than 250,000 distinct CDR3 sequences, around 6.8% of them singletons. Sequences were derived from PBMCs, sampled about 49 days after the first yellow fever vaccination. These receptors were taken from a man aged 18 to 29 who received the YFV17D yellow fever vaccine.

The chain combines TRBV7-2 with TRBJ2-1; weak D call: TRBD2 (5 bases). The CDR3 runs 15 residues. V was trimmed by 1 base and J by 5 bases, leaving 12 bases between them. Germline V gives CDR1 SGHTA, CDR2 FQGNSA. CDR3 coding DNA: TGTGCCAGCAGCTTAGGGCCCCCGGGGAACAATGAGCAGTTCTTC. Translated, it gives CASSLGPPGNNEQFF.

The rearrangement links TRBV7-6 to TRBJ2-1; 8 bases fit TRBD2. V was pared by 3 bases and J by 0 bases, with 7 bases of the junction left unmatched. The CDR3 totals 17 residues. The germline V gene encodes CDR1 SGHVS and CDR2 FNYEAQ. CDR3 protein: CASSFVEGTSSYNEQFF. In DNA form, the CDR3 reads TGTGCCAGCAGCTTTGTTGAAGGGACTAGCTCCTACAATGAGCAGTTCTTC.

This clonotype was picked up many times. The chain is built from TRBV28 and TRBJ1-2, with TRBD1 matching 7 bases. This CDR3 contains 13 residues. Losses at the gene ends were 5 bases for V and 2 bases for J; bases not matched to a gene: 2. The germline V gene has CDR1 MDHEN and CDR2 SYDVKM. The CDR3 protein is CASSEGQNYGYTF. In DNA form, the CDR3 reads TGTGCCAGCAGTGAGGGACAGAACTATGGCTACACCTTC.

V and J are TRBV7-3 and TRBJ1-1; D remains unclear. Germline CDR1 SGHTA, CDR2 FQGTGA. V shed 5 bases and J shed 0 bases, with 13 bases lying between them. This CDR3 is built from 15 residues. CDR3 nucleotide sequence: TGTGCCAGCAGCCCCTACAGCACAATGAACACTGAAGCTTTCTTT. It encodes CASSPYSTMNTEAFF. Complete variable domain (other parts from reference TRBV7-3 and TRBJ1-1): GAGVSQTPSNKVTEKGKYVELRCDPISGHTALYWYRQSLGQGPEFLIYFQGTGAADDSGLPNDRFFAVRPEGSVSTLKIQRTERGDSAVYLCASSPYSTMNTEAFFGQGTRLTVV.

The sample holds one count of this clonotype. This sequence joins TRBV4-3 and TRBJ2-7, with D tentatively TRBD1 or TRBD2 (5 bases each). The V gene lost 2 bases and the J gene lost 6 bases, with 17 bases spanning the gap. Per the germline V gene, CDR1 is LGHNA and CDR2 is YSLEER. The CDR3 has 15 residues. CDR3 sequence reads: CASSQIFTEGTEQYF. Written as DNA, the CDR3 is TGCGCCAGCAGCCAAATTTTCACCGAGGGGACCGAGCAGTACTTC.

Written as DNA, the CDR3 is TGTGCCAGCAGTTACTCTTCGACAGGGGAAGGGTACGAGCAGTACTTC. Protein product: CASSYSSTGEGYEQYF. The V call is TRBV6-5, the J call TRBJ2-7; the match to TRBD1 covers 8 bases. The germline V gene encodes CDR1 MNHEY and CDR2 SVGAGI. This CDR3 is 16 amino acids long. V lost 0 bases to trimming and J lost 4 bases; unmatched junction nucleotides: 8.

This clonotype came up a few times. This chain joins TRBV4-1 and TRBJ1-5; no definite D call. The V end was cut by 3 bases, the J end by 6 bases, with 12 bases between. This CDR3 spans 14 amino acids. Germline-derived CDR1 and CDR2 are MGHRA and YSYEKL. CDR3 in DNA: TGCGCCAGCAGCCACCCCCCGGGGAGTCAGCCCCAGCATTTT. It translates to CASSHPPGSQPQHF.

Ten or more counts support this clonotype. This rearrangement joins TRBV7-9 to TRBJ1-4; D call uncertain. Trimming left V 3 bases short and J 8 bases short, with 16 bases between. Germline CDR1 is SEHNR and CDR2 is FQNEAQ (reference sequence). The CDR3 is 15 amino acids. The CDR3 DNA reads TGTGCCAGCAGCTTGGTCGGAGAATTTAAAGAAAAACTGTTTTTT. Its protein product is CASSLVGEFKEKLFF.

This clonotype was recorded a few times. V gene TRBV28 combines with J gene TRBJ2-5; TRBD1 might be the D (5 bases). The V end was cut by 7 bases, the J end by 3 bases, with 21 bases between. This CDR3 contains 16 residues. CDR1 and CDR2 from the germline V gene are MDHEN and SYDVKM. The CDR3 reads CASIRLRGVKEETQYF. The CDR3 coding sequence is TGTGCCAGCATCCGCTTAAGGGGCGTAAAAGAAGAGACCCAGTACTTC.

In its sample, this clonotype was seen a few times. J is TRBJ2-7 and V is TRBV10-3; weak D call: TRBD2 (6 bases). The V end was cut by 2 bases, the J end by 4 bases, with 15 bases between. CDR1 is ENHRY and CDR2 is SYGVKD in the germline V gene. The CDR3 extends over 15 amino acids. CDR3 nucleotide sequence: TGTGCCATCAGTGAGGGCGCGGGGCTAACGTACGAGCAGTACTTC. Amino acid sequence: CAISEGAGLTYEQYF.

As for this clonotype: Compared with germline, one end of the junction differs, possibly owing to a read error. V and J are TRBV12-3 or TRBV12-4 and TRBJ2-2, with 16 bases lining up with TRBD2. The CDR3 has 18 residues. CDR3 bases: TGTGCCATCTGGGGACTAGCGGGGGGGTTCGCGAACACCCGGGAGCTGTTTTTT. It codes for CAIWGLAGGFANTRELFF.

CDR3 sequence (DNA): TGTGCCAGCAGCGTAGTTGGGACAGGGCCTGAGCAGTTCTTC. It specifies CASSVVGTGPEQFF. The gene calls are TRBV9 and TRBJ2-1; TRBD1 agrees at 9 bases. Germline values: CDR1 SGDLS, CDR2 YYNGEE. The V segment lost 0 bases and the J segment 9 bases; nucleotides outside the gene matches: 4. This CDR3 region has 14 residues.

In its sample, this clonotype was seen many times. The chain recombines TRBV7-2 with TRBJ2-3; TRBD2 agrees at 9 bases. Trimming removed 4 bases from V and 4 bases from J; junction bases left unmatched: 6. The V gene's germline CDR1 is SGHTA and CDR2 FQGNSA. The CDR3 runs 15 residues. The CDR3 sequence: CASSWASGVADTQYF. Written as DNA, the CDR3 is TGTGCCAGCAGCTGGGCTAGCGGGGTTGCAGATACGCAGTATTTT.

This clonotype appeared a few times. V and J are TRBV20-1 and TRBJ2-3; no clear D gene. V was trimmed by 1 base and J by 2 bases, leaving 10 bases between them. This CDR3 is built from 14 residues. CDR1 and CDR2 (germline): DFQATT, SNEGSKA (reference sequence). The CDR3 region has the DNA TGCAGTGCTAGAGTAGGGATCAACACAGATACGCAGTATTTT. Translating it yields CSARVGINTDTQYF.

This clonotype was observed many times. The chain joins TRBV5-1 to TRBJ2-5; 10 bases fit TRBD1. Germline V gene data show CDR1 as SGHRS and CDR2 as YFSETQ. The CDR3 has 14 amino acids. With V trimmed by 3 bases and J by 4 bases, 3 bases remained unmatched. CDR3 bases: TGCGCCAGCAGCTCGGGACAGGGGTTAGAGACCCAGTACTTC. It translates to CASSSGQGLETQYF.

The chain combines TRBV18 with TRBJ1-1; D remains unclear. CDR1 and CDR2 (germline): KGHSH, LQKENI. Trimming took 1 base from V and 2 from J, leaving 14 bases between them. CDR3 length: 16 residues. The CDR3 DNA reads TGTGCCAGCTCACCACGCTTATCAGGCGCAAACACTGAAGCTTTCTTT. It is translated as CASSPRLSGANTEAFF.

J is TRBJ1-2 and V is TRBV19; the D is unclear. Germline V CDR1 and CDR2: LNHDA, SQIVND (reference sequence). The CDR3 has 13 residues. V was pared by 6 bases and J by 7 bases, with 15 bases between. In DNA form, the CDR3 reads TGTGCCAGTAGGATGTTGGGATGGTTTGGCTACACCTTC. Amino acid sequence: CASRMLGWFGYTF.

This clonotype was counted between two and nine times. The chain is built from TRBV4-1 and TRBJ1-2; D remains unclear. V was cut by 0 bases and J by 3 bases, with 23 bases left in between. Germline CDR1 MGHRA, CDR2 YSYEKL. This CDR3 is built from 19 residues. CDR3 sequence (DNA): TGCGCCAGCAGCCAAGAGGTTAGGCGGACGTTATCTGGTCACTATGGCTACACCTTC. The encoded protein is CASSQEVRRTLSGHYGYTF.